This T cell receptor beta chain is from a study of T cells in Graves' hyperthyroidism and ophthalmopathy. Regarding this clonotype: Its antigen is still unknown. One junction end does not reproduce the germline sequence, and a read error may be involved.

PBMCs were sourced from approximately 9.3 ml fresh peripheral blood. Germline CDR1 SEHNR, CDR2 FQNEAQ (reference sequence). CDR3 length: 15 amino acids. Study conclusions and caveats: Ophthalmopathy could be told apart from stable hyperthyroidism with a 13 V-J model. Most clonotypes expanded in thyroid above 0.001 were likewise present in blood.

Amplification yielded TCR beta CDR3 regions, with RNA transcripts as the source. The HTBI primer set served for first-round RT-PCR of the TCR CDR3. TCRdb re-derived calls from the multiplex PCR reads in MiXCR, one entry per CDR3 protein. The sample includes 500,000 to 650,000 distinct CDR3 sequences, about 14% of them seen just once. The TCR originated in a woman aged 50 to 60 with Graves' ophthalmopathy. The chain carries TRBV7-9 and TRBJ2-1; D may be TRBD1 or TRBD2 (6 bases each). Sequenced input: blood. CDR3: CTSSLGGSHYNEQFF. CDR3 DNA sequence: TGTACCAGCAGCTTAGGGGGGAGCCACTACAATGAGCAGTTCTTC.